This TCR beta chain was sequenced in a study of CD8+ T cells in alopecia areata. Treatment: oral pan-JAK inhibitor, 5-10 mg twice daily. V lost 2 bases and J lost 6; bases outside the gene matches: 9. Germline loops: CDR1 MGHRA, CDR2 YSYEKL. This CDR3 has 16 amino acids. Following RNA extraction, reverse transcription yielded cDNA that acted as the sequencing template. The data were produced by immunoSEQ multiplex PCR, yet TCRdb's version contains in-frame clones alone and is incomplete. The sample records about 100,000 clones, 50% to 60% being singletons. The chain uses TRBV4-1 and TRBJ1-5, with 8 bases matching TRBD1. The material was CD8+ T cells sorted from blood, obtained at approximately week 60, from a patient treated with tofacitinib. The sequence was obtained from a human donor with alopecia areata. The CDR3 coding sequence is TGCGCCAGCAGCCAACCCGGACAGGGTGTGGGTCAGCCCCAGCATTTT. Amino acids: CASSQPGQGVGQPQHF.